Listed below are T cell receptor beta chains from one sample, sequenced in a study of cytomegalovirus exposure and HLA in healthy donors. Repertoires were generated with immunoSEQ multiplex PCR, while TCRdb's copy carries only in-frame clones and drops some. The data contain about 85,000 clones, about three quarters of them singletons. Sequenced: PBMCs. All receptors derive from a boy aged 10-17 years in good health and CMV-seronegative. CDR3s include the opening cysteine and the closing phenylalanine or tryptophan. Fields, in order: clone size, V gene, D gene, J gene, CDR3 protein, CDR3 DNA. A D gene is named only where the DNA matches it firmly. For some rows the clone size is stated as once, few or many, or as a class when expanded; others skip it.

>-|TRBV7-9|TRBD1|TRBJ1-2
CASSIRDSTYYGYTF
TGTGCCAGCAGCATCAGGGACAGTACCTACTATGGCTACACCTTC
>-|TRBV7-2|TRBD1|TRBJ2-1
CASSFGQGSYNEQFF
TGTGCCAGCAGCTTCGGACAGGGATCTTACAATGAGCAGTTCTTC
>-|TRBV7-2|TRBD2|TRBJ2-3
CASSLRPTSGDTQYF
TGTGCCAGCAGCTTAAGACCGACTAGCGGAGATACGCAGTATTTT
>-|TRBV5-6|-|TRBJ2-4
CASSDSSLQYF
TGTGCCAGCAGCGATAGCAGTCTTCAGTACTTC
>few|TRBV7-9|-|TRBJ1-3
CASSLAAGPDTIYF
TGTGCCAGCAGCTTAGCGGCAGGGCCGGACACCATATATTTT
>-|TRBV30|-|TRBJ1-2
CAWSVPGATNYGYTF
TGTGCCTGGAGTGTACCAGGGGCCACTAACTATGGCTACACCTTC
>-|TRBV6-6|TRBD1|TRBJ2-7
CASSRGTGGEQYF
TGTGCCAGCAGTCGAGGGACAGGGGGCGAGCAGTACTTC
>few|TRBV6-5|TRBD1|TRBJ1-5
CASKPDRGNQPQHF
TGTGCCAGCAAACCCGACAGGGGCAATCAGCCCCAGCATTTT
>-|TRBV7-8|TRBD1|TRBJ2-1
CASSLAARTGGNEQFF
TGTGCCAGCAGCCTAGCAGCTCGGACAGGTGGGAATGAGCAGTTCTTC
>-|TRBV6-6|TRBD1|TRBJ1-4
CASSPLTGGINEKLFF
TGTGCCAGCAGCCCCCTTACAGGGGGGATTAATGAAAAACTGTTTTTT
>once|TRBV4-1|TRBD1|TRBJ1-1
CASSHPTGALNTEAFF
TGCGCCAGCAGCCATCCCACAGGGGCCCTGAACACTGAAGCTTTCTTT
>-|TRBV6-5|-|TRBJ1-1
CASSYTRVGRTEAFF
TGTGCCAGCAGTTACACGAGGGTGGGAAGAACTGAAGCTTTCTTT
>-|TRBV9|TRBD1|TRBJ2-1
CASSRYRGPYNEQFF
TGTGCCAGCAGCCGCTACAGGGGACCCTACAATGAGCAGTTCTTC
>-|TRBV7-2|TRBD2|TRBJ2-7
CASSPAGVGSGYEQYF
TGTGCCAGCAGCCCAGCGGGAGTGGGGTCGGGCTACGAGCAGTACTTC
>-|TRBV19|-|TRBJ1-2
CASSIGQQGYGYTF
TGTGCCAGTAGTATCGGGCAACAGGGCTATGGCTACACCTTC
>-|TRBV7-9|-|TRBJ2-7
CASSDETTGDPYEQYF
TGTGCCAGCAGCGACGAGACCACGGGGGACCCCTACGAGCAGTACTTC
>-|TRBV27|TRBD1|TRBJ1-2
CASSNTGGGYTF
TGTGCCAGCAGTAATACAGGGGGTGGCTACACCTTC
>-|TRBV6-1|-|TRBJ2-3
CASNRPVWDTQYF
TGTGCCAGCAACAGGCCGGTTTGGGATACGCAGTATTTT
>-|TRBV6-1|-|TRBJ1-5
CASHSRGGGHQPQHF
TGTGCCAGCCACTCGAGAGGGGGAGGGCATCAGCCCCAGCATTTT
>-|TRBV4-3|-|TRBJ2-4
CASSQDYGGTDLAKNIQYF
TGCGCCAGCAGCCAAGATTATGGGGGCACGGATCTAGCCAAAAACATTCAGTACTTC
>-|TRBV4-3|-|TRBJ1-5
CASSQDRYSNQPQHF
TGCGCCAGCAGCCAAGACAGGTATAGCAATCAGCCCCAGCATTTT
>-|TRBV28|-|TRBJ1-2
CASRSLDTRGGYTF
TGTGCCAGCAGATCCTTGGACACCCGTGGTGGCTACACCTTC
>-|TRBV6-5|-|TRBJ1-5
CASSLRRLYNQPQHF
TGTGCCAGCAGTTTAAGGAGGCTATACAATCAGCCCCAGCATTTT
>few|TRBV4-2|-|TRBJ1-5
CASSQDEGVPQPQHF
TGTGCCAGCAGCCAAGATGAGGGGGTCCCCCAGCCCCAGCATTTT
>-|TRBV7-9|-|TRBJ2-7
CASSTSGTPSYEQYF
TGTGCCAGCAGCACCTCGGGGACACCCTCCTACGAGCAGTACTTC
>-|TRBV30|-|TRBJ2-1
CAWSVLTEQFF
TGTGCCTGGAGTGTGCTCACAGAGCAGTTCTTC
>-|TRBV25-1|TRBD1|TRBJ1-2
CASSGLDRGIYGYTF
TGTGCCAGCAGTGGGCTGGACAGGGGTATCTATGGCTACACCTTC
>-|TRBV11-2|-|TRBJ1-3
CASSYTRDPSTIYF
TGTGCCAGCAGCTACACCCGGGATCCCAGCACCATATATTTT
>few|TRBV2|TRBD1|TRBJ2-3
CAGQGAGKDTQYF
TGTGCCGGTCAGGGGGCGGGGAAAGATACGCAGTATTTT